The 8 T cell receptor beta chains below come from one sample, sequenced in a study of PD-1 blockade in classical Hodgkin lymphoma. Sequenced by immunoSEQ multiplex PCR; TCRdb stores in-frame clones only, minus some. Of more than 30,000 clones in the sample, over 70% are singletons; the top ten hold about 9.1%. Stated time point: cycle 4 day 1 (C4D1), after less than 7 weeks of nivolumab. Patients all relapsed after autologous stem cell transplantation, and there was variation in brentuximab vedotin exposure. This specimen was peripheral blood mononuclear cells (PBMCs), taken before the fourth cycle of nivolumab. These receptors were obtained from a human donor with classical Hodgkin lymphoma.

The V gene is TRBV9, the J gene TRBJ1-1, with a tentative D call TRBD1 (5 bases). V dropped 0 bases and J dropped 11 bases, with 14 bases sitting between them. This CDR3 is built from 13 residues. The germline V gene encodes CDR1 SGDLS and CDR2 YYNGEE. For the CDR3, the DNA is TGTGCCAGCAGCGTAGCCGTGGCAGGGAGTGCTTTCTTT. Residues: CASSVAVAGSAFF.

This clone was observed a single time. The V gene is TRBV10-3, the J gene TRBJ2-5; D gene uncertain. Trimming removed 3 bases from V and 3 bases from J, with 5 bases in between. The germline CDR1 and CDR2 sequences are ENHRY and SYGVKD. There are 12 residues in the CDR3. The CDR3 loop reads CAISDPEETQYF. DNA for the CDR3: TGTGCCATCAGTGACCCCGAAGAGACCCAGTACTTC.

CDR3 in amino acids: CASSPRENRPTEAFF. The DNA of the CDR3 is TGTGCCAGCTCACCACGTGAAAACAGACCCACTGAAGCTTTCTTT. This chain joins TRBV18 and TRBJ1-1, with D uncertain. The CDR3 extends over 15 amino acids. V was trimmed by 1 base and J by 4 bases, leaving 13 bases between them. In germline, CDR1 is KGHSH, CDR2 LQKENI.

The chain employs TRBV28 and TRBJ1-1; D gene uncertain. The CDR3 runs 11 residues. The germline CDR1 and CDR2 sequences are MDHEN and SYDVKM. V shed 3 bases and J shed 3 bases, with 2 bases lying between them. The CDR3, as DNA: TGTGCCAGCAGTTTTCACACTGAAGCTTTCTTT. This encodes CASSFHTEAFF.

The gene calls are TRBV6-5 and TRBJ1-1; 8 positions agree with TRBD1. V trimming: 5 bases; J trimming: 1 base; junction bases outside the gene matches: 6. This CDR3 spans 15 amino acids. The germline CDR1 and CDR2 sequences are MNHEY and SVGAGI. The CDR3 reads CASSRGTGWNTEAFF. The CDR3 nucleotides read TGTGCCAGCAGTCGCGGGACAGGATGGAACACTGAAGCTTTCTTT.

The V and J genes are TRBV15 and TRBJ1-1, with D hard to call. Germline V CDR1 and CDR2: LNHNV, YYDKDF (reference sequence). Trimming shortened V by 0 bases and J by 1 base, and 9 bases separated the two germline ends. The CDR3 spans 15 residues. CDR3 in amino acids: CATSRDYRRNTEAFF. The CDR3 nucleotides read TGTGCCACCAGCAGAGATTACCGGAGGAACACTGAAGCTTTCTTT. The whole variable domain, filled in from reference TRBV15 and TRBJ1-1, reads DAMVIQNPRYQVTQFGKPVTLSCSQTLNHNVMYWYQQKSSQAPKLLFHYYDKDFNNEADTPDNFQSRRPNTSFCFLDIRSPGLGDTAMYLCATSRDYRRNTEAFFGQGTRLTVV.

This clone was seen once. V gene TRBV2 combines with J gene TRBJ2-3, with TRBD2 as a possible D gene (5 bases). Germline CDR1 is SNHLY and CDR2 is FYNNEI. The CDR3 has 14 residues. V was cut by 2 bases and J by 6 bases, with 12 bases left in between. The CDR3 loop is CASSERSSLDTQYF. The CDR3 DNA follows: TGTGCCAGCAGTGAACGATCTAGCTTGGATACGCAGTATTTT. Together with reference TRBV2 and TRBJ2-3, the CDR3 gives the full variable domain: EPEVTQTPSHQVTQMGQEVILRCVPISNHLYFYWYRQILGQKVEFLVSFYNNEISEKSEIFDDQFSVERPDGSNFTLKIRSTKLEDSAMYFCASSERSSLDTQYFGPGTRLTVL.

This chain connects TRBV6-1 to TRBJ2-3, with a tentative D call TRBD2 (7 bases). Germline V gene data show CDR1 as MNHNS and CDR2 as SASEGT. There are 16 residues in the CDR3. V lost 1 base, J lost 2 bases, and 13 bases lay in between. CDR3 amino acids: CASSEVGGLPTDTQYF. In DNA form, the CDR3 reads TGTGCCAGCAGTGAAGTGGGGGGGCTACCCACAGATACGCAGTATTTT.